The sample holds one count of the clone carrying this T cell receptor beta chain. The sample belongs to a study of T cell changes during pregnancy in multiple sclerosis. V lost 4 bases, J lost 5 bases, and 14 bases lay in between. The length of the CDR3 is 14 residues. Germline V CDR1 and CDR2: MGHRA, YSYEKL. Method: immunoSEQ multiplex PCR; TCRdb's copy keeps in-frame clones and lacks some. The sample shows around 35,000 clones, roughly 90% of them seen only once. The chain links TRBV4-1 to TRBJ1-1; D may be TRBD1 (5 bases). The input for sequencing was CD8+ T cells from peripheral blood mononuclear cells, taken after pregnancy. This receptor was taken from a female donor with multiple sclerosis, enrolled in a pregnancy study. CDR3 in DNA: TGCGCCAGCAGCCCCGAAGGGGCGCATACTGAAGCTTTCTTT. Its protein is CASSPEGAHTEAFF.